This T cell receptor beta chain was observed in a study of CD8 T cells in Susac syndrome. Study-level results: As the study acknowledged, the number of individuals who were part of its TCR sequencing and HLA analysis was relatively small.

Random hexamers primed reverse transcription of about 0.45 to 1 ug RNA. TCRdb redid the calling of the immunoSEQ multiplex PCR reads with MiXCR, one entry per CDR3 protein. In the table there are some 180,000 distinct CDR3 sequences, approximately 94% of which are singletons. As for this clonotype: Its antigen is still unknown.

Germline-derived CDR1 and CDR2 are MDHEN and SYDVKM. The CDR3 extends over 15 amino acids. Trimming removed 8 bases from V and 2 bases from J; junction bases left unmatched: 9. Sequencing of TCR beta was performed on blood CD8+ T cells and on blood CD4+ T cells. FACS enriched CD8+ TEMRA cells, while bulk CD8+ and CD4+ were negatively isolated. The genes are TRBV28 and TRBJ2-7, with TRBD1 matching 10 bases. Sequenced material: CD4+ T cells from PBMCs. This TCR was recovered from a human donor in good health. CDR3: CASAEGQGPTYEQYF. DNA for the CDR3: TGTGCCAGCGCAGAGGGACAGGGGCCTACCTACGAGCAGTACTTC.